This T cell receptor (beta chain) was captured by sequencing in a study of T-cell memory formation after mild COVID-19. TCRdb re-analysed the 5' RACE reads in MiXCR, keeping a single row per CDR3 protein. The sample contains fewer than 350,000 distinct CDR3 sequences, more than 15% of which appear only once. After removal of 6 bases from V and 6 bases from J, the junction contained 8 bases not matched to a gene. The CDR3 is made up of 15 amino acids. This clonotype was counted between two and nine times. This clonotype was obtained from a man aged 18 to 35 who had mild COVID-19 (a few samples of this study predate the infection). Cell type and time point are not known. The V and J genes are TRBV12-3 or TRBV12-4 and TRBJ2-1; 10 nucleotides line up with TRBD2. The sample taken for sequencing was PBMCs or a T cell subset sorted from them (not recorded which). The CDR3 is CASRSLAGGLNEQFF. The DNA for the CDR3 is TGTGCCAGCAGGTCTTTAGCGGGGGGCCTCAATGAGCAGTTCTTC.